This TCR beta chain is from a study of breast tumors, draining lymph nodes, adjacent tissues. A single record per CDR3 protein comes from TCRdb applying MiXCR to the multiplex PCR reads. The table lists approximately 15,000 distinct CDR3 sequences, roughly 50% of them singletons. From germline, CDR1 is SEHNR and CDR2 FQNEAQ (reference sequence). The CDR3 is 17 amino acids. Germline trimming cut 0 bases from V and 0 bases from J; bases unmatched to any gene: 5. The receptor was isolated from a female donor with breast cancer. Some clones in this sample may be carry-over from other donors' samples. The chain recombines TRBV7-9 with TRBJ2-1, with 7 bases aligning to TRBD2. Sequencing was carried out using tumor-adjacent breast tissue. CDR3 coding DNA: TGTGCCAGCAGCTTAGCCCGGGGCGGGAGCTCCTACAATGAGCAGTTCTTC. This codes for CASSLARGGSSYNEQFF.